This T cell receptor (beta chain) was documented in a study of T cell responses to AZD1222 COVID-19 vaccine. Study conclusions and caveats: After the peak T cell response, and only then, were repertoires sampled. The span of vaccine-associated CD4 TCRs extended across spike, with dominance at 160-218 and 743-854. Vaccination with two AZD1222 doses was followed by a rise in Spike-specific TCR breadth and depth.

Details on this clone: Its specificity is unknown.

Profiled with immunoSEQ multiplex PCR; TCRdb holds only in-frame clones, not every one. The sample records more than 95,000 clones, less than 90% being singletons. This sequence originates from an adult in good health. Sequenced here: peripheral blood, sampled on day 0 of AZD1222 vaccination.

CDR3 sequence reads: CASSPGWVNTEAFF. For the CDR3, the DNA is TGCGCCAGCAGCCCGGGATGGGTAAACACTGAAGCTTTCTTT. The V gene is TRBV5-1, the J gene TRBJ1-1; D gene unclear. The germline V gene has CDR1 SGHRS and CDR2 YFSETQ. CDR3 length: 14 residues. The ends were cut back, 4 bases at V and 2 bases at J, with 12 bases in the middle.